Below are 14 T cell receptor beta chains sequenced from a single sample in a study of CD8 T cell repertoires and HIV-1 epitope variants. TCRdb keeps only in-frame clones here, not all; method: immunoSEQ multiplex PCR. Found here are 5,000 to 6,500 clones, more than 65% of them singletons; the top ten hold over 40%. No antigens are known for them. The sequencing sample was made of cultured CD8+ T cells derived from PBMCs. The source is a male donor with HIV.

This chain connects TRBV11-2 to TRBJ2-7; D is ambiguous. The CDR3 contains 15 residues. CDR1 and CDR2 (germline): SGHAT, FQNNGV. Trimming took 5 bases from V and 1 from J, leaving 15 bases between them. CDR3: CASSPSFGLSYEQYF. In DNA form, the CDR3 reads TGTGCCAGCAGCCCCAGTTTCGGCCTATCCTACGAGCAGTACTTC.

This chain links TRBV13 with TRBJ2-5; 8 nucleotides agree with TRBD1. The CDR3 has 13 amino acids. V lost 3 bases, J lost 4 bases, and 1 base stayed unmatched. CDR1 and CDR2 (germline): PRHDT, FYEKMQ (reference sequence). CDR3 amino acids: CASSLGTGETQYF. DNA for the CDR3: TGTGCCAGCAGCTTGGGGACAGGAGAGACCCAGTACTTC.

The chain uses TRBV27 and TRBJ1-2, with 7 bases identical to TRBD1. In germline, CDR1 is MNHEY, CDR2 SMNVEV (reference sequence). This CDR3 comprises 14 residues. Unmatched junction bases numbered 4, after V lost 2 bases and J lost 4 bases. The CDR3 here is CASSLGGQTYGYTF. The DNA of the CDR3 is TGTGCCAGCAGTTTAGGGGGACAGACCTATGGCTACACCTTC.

The rearrangement links TRBV27 to TRBJ2-1; TRBD2 aligns across 9 bases. V dropped 5 bases and J dropped 0; count of bases not matched to a gene: 8. The V gene's germline CDR1 is MNHEY and CDR2 SMNVEV (reference sequence). The CDR3 contains 17 residues. The CDR3 nucleotides read TGTGCCAGCAGTCCTACGACTAGCGGCTACTCCTACAATGAGCAGTTCTTC. Amino acid sequence: CASSPTTSGYSYNEQFF.

The chain uses TRBV6-5 and TRBJ2-5; 8 bases are a match to TRBD1. The CDR3 length is 14 residues. Germline lookup yields CDR1 MNHEY and CDR2 SVGAGI. V was pared by 5 bases and J by 4 bases, with 6 bases of the junction left unmatched. The CDR3 loop reads CASSNTGGRETQYF. The CDR3 region has the DNA TGTGCCAGCAGTAATACAGGGGGGCGAGAGACCCAGTACTTC.

This clone appeared once. The chain carries TRBV5-1 and TRBJ2-1, with 9 bases identical to TRBD2. J lost 3 bases, V lost 2 bases, and 18 bases had no gene match. The CDR3 consists of 20 residues. The germline V gene has CDR1 SGHRS and CDR2 YFSETQ. CDR3 amino acids: CASSFQAGETSGPGYNEQFF. CDR3 in DNA: TGCGCCAGCAGCTTTCAGGCCGGGGAGACTAGCGGTCCCGGCTACAATGAGCAGTTCTTC.

The CDR3 spells CASSLSLAVYNEQFF. The CDR3 DNA follows: TGTGCCAGCAGTTTATCCCTAGCGGTTTACAATGAGCAGTTCTTC. The chain links TRBV28 to TRBJ2-1; 7 nucleotides agree with TRBD2. V lost 1 base, J lost 4 bases, and 4 bases stayed unmatched. CDR1 and CDR2 (germline): MDHEN, SYDVKM. This CDR3 region has 15 residues.

This clone was found once. This rearrangement joins TRBV6-5 to TRBJ2-6; D remains unclear. This CDR3 region has 15 residues. Trimming cost V 0 bases and J 0 bases, with 3 bases left between them. Germline V gene sequence: CDR1 MNHEY, CDR2 SVGAGI. CDR3 region: CASSYSFSGANVLTF. CDR3 sequence (DNA): TGTGCCAGCAGTTACTCCTTCTCTGGGGCCAACGTCCTGACTTTC.

The chain recombines TRBV6-1 with TRBJ1-1, with 8 positions matching TRBD1. Trimming cost V 2 bases and J 5 bases; bases outside gene matches: 10. The germline gives CDR1 MNHNS, CDR2 SASEGT. The CDR3 runs to 16 residues. The CDR3 loop is CASSESPGQARTEAFF. For the CDR3, the DNA is TGTGCCAGCAGTGAATCCCCGGGACAGGCCCGAACTGAAGCTTTCTTT.

V usage is TRBV12-5 and J usage is TRBJ1-6; maybe TRBD1 (5 bases). Germline V CDR1 and CDR2: LGHNT, FRNRAP. Deletions cut 3 bases from V and 8 bases from J, with 11 bases between. The CDR3 is 14 amino acids. CDR3 nucleotides: TGTGCTAGTGGTTTTAGACAGACGGATTCACCCCTCCACTTT. Protein sequence: CASGFRQTDSPLHF.

V is TRBV29-1 and J is TRBJ2-2; possible D gene TRBD1, 6 bases. Trimming took off 6 bases at V and 4 bases at J, with 21 bases between the two ends. The CDR3 length is 16 residues. From germline, CDR1 is SQVTM and CDR2 ANQGSEA. In DNA, the CDR3 is TGCAGCGTACCATCAGGGGACGTTGGTTTCACCGGGGAGCTGTTTTTT. Protein sequence: CSVPSGDVGFTGELFF.

This clone was recorded only once. This chain joins TRBV5-1 and TRBJ2-1; tentative D call: TRBD1 (6 bases). Deletions cut 4 bases from V and 6 bases from J, with 17 bases between. This CDR3 is built from 15 residues. CDR1 SGHRS and CDR2 YFSETQ come from the germline V gene. The CDR3 loop is CASSNRDNGLNEQFF. The CDR3, as DNA: TGCGCCAGCAGCAACCGGGACAACGGACTCAATGAGCAGTTCTTC.

CDR3 nucleotide sequence: TGTGCCAGCAGTTACTCGCGACAGGGTAATGAGCCCCAGCATTTT. Translation gives CASSYSRQGNEPQHF. The chain couples TRBV6-5 to TRBJ1-5; the match to TRBD1 covers 7 bases. V lost 0 bases and J lost 8; bases outside the gene matches: 7. This CDR3 has 15 amino acids. CDR1 MNHEY and CDR2 SVGAGI come from the germline V gene.

V is TRBV9 and J is TRBJ2-7; D is unclear. V gave up 0 bases and J gave up 6 bases, with 16 bases separating them. This CDR3 is 15 amino acids long. Germline CDR1 reads SGDLS; CDR2 reads YYNGEE. The CDR3, as DNA: TGTGCCAGCAGCGTAGCTACAGTCGGTCCGGGCGAGCAGTACTTC. This codes for CASSVATVGPGEQYF.